This T cell receptor beta chain came from a study of blood T cell repertoires in COVID-19. Turning to the study itself: The United States, Italy and Spain provided the acute and convalescent COVID-19 samples.

V dropped 2 bases and J dropped 2 bases, with 19 bases sitting between them. The CDR3 consists of 17 residues. Germline values: CDR1 MDHEN, CDR2 SYDVKM. Repertoires were generated with immunoSEQ multiplex PCR, while TCRdb's copy carries only in-frame clones and drops some. This sample has roughly 120,000 clones, with around 90% found just once. This rearrangement joins TRBV28 to TRBJ2-7; maybe TRBD1 (6 bases). Sequenced: peripheral blood. This TCR came from a human donor in a cohort sampled during active COVID-19. The CDR3 region is CASSLPQGQGRTYEQYF. In DNA, the CDR3 is TGTGCCAGCAGTTTACCGCAGGGGCAGGGGCGAACCTACGAGCAGTACTTC. The whole variable domain, remainder taken from reference TRBV28 and TRBJ2-7, is DVKVTQSSRYLVKRTGEKVFLECVQDMDHENMFWYRQDPGLGLRLIYFSYDVKMKEKGDIPEGYSVSREKKERFSLILESASTNQTSMYLCASSLPQGQGRTYEQYFGPGTRLTVT.